This T cell receptor beta chain is drawn from a study of graft-versus-host responses after intestinal transplantation. With respect to this clone: The target antigen is unknown.

The table came from immunoSEQ multiplex PCR; TCRdb's copy has only in-frame clones and leaves some out. The sample lists approximately 97,000 clones, 85% to 95% occurring once. Germline V lookup: CDR1 MNHNY, CDR2 SVGAGI (reference sequence). The CDR3 is made up of 15 amino acids. The V end lost 5 bases, the J end lost 5 bases, and 18 bases lay between the germline ends. The chain recombines TRBV6-6 with TRBJ1-1; D not certain. This clonotype was obtained from a human donor who was the organ donor for an intestinal transplant. This specimen consisted of unstimulated CD8+ T cells sorted from spleen or lymph node cells, obtained before transplant. The CDR3 DNA sequence: TGTGCCAGCAGTCGTTCTGTCAGGTATCCAACTGAAGCTTTCTTT. It is translated as CASSRSVRYPTEAFF.